The sequence of this T cell receptor beta chain was determined in a study of CD8 T cells in Susac syndrome. Study at large: When their blood was taken, the Susac syndrome patients had either not yet had any therapy, were taking corticosteroids, or were taking intravenous immunoglobulin alone.

The RNA, about 0.45 to 1 ug, was put through reverse transcription using random hexamers. Amplification of the TCR beta CDR3 was carried out by immunoSEQ multiplex PCR, which spanned a total of 54 Vbeta and 13 Jbeta segments. Using its own MiXCR run on the immunoSEQ multiplex PCR reads, TCRdb lists one record per CDR3 protein. The sample has approximately 190,000 distinct CDR3 sequences, roughly 94% seen once. The authors carried out high-throughput sequencing of TCR beta. They applied it to CD8+ and CD4+ T cells obtained from blood. This CDR3 is built from 14 residues. Trimming removed 0 bases from V and 5 bases from J; junction bases left unmatched: 4. The germline CDR1 and CDR2 sequences are MNHEY and SVGAGI.

This TCR came from a human donor with Susac syndrome. Input material: CD8+ T cells from PBMCs. V gene TRBV6-5 combines with J gene TRBJ2-7, with 7 positions matching TRBD2. CDR3 in amino acids: CASSYSTSFHEQYF. For the CDR3, the DNA is TGTGCCAGCAGTTACTCGACTAGCTTCCACGAGCAGTACTTC.